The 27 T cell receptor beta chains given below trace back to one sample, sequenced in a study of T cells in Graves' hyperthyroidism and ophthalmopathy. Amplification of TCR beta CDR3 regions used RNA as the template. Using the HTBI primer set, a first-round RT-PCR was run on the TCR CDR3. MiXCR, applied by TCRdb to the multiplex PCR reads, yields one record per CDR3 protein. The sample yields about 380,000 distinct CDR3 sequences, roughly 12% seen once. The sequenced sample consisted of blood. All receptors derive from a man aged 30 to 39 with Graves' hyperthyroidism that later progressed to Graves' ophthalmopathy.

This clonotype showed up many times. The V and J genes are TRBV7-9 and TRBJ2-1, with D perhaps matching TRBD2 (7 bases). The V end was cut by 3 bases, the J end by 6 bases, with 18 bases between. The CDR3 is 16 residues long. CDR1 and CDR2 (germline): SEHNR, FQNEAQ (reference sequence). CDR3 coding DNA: TGTGCCAGCAGCTTCAGTGGAGGGGGGGGCCTCAATGAGCAGTTCTTC. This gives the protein CASSFSGGGGLNEQFF.

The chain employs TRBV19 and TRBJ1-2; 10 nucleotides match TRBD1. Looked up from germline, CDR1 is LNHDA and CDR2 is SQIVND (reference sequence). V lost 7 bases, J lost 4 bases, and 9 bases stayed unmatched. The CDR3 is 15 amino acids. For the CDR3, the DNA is TGTGCCAGTAAAGGGGCGGACAGGGGGGCCTATGGCTACACCTTC. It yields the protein CASKGADRGAYGYTF.

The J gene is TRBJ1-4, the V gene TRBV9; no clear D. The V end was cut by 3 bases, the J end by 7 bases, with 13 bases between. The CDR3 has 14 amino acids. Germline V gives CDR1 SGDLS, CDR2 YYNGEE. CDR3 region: CASSESGRFEKLFF. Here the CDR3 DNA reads TGTGCCAGCAGCGAGAGTGGCAGGTTTGAAAAACTGTTTTTT.

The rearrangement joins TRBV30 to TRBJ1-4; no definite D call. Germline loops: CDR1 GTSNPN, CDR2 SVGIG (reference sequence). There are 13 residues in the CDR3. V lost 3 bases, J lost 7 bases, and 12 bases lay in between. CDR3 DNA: TGTGCCTGGAGCCAAAGGCGGGGTGAAAAACTGTTTTTT. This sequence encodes CAWSQRRGEKLFF.

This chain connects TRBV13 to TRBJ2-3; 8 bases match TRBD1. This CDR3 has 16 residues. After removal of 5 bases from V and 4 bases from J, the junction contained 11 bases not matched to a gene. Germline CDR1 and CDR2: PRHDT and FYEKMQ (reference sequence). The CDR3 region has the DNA TGTGCCAGCAGCCGGAGGACCTCGACAGGGGCAGATACGCAGTATTTT. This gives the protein CASSRRTSTGADTQYF.

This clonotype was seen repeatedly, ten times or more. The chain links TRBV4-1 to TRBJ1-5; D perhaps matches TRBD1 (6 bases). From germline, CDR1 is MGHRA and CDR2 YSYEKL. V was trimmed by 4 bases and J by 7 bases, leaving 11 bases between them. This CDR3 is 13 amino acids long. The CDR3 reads CASSPRQEQPQHF. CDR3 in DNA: TGCGCCAGCAGCCCCAGACAGGAACAGCCCCAGCATTTT.

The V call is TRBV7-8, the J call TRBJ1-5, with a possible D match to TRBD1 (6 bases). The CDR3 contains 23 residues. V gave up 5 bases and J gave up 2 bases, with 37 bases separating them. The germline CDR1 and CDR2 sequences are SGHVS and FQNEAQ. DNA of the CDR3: TGTGCCAGCAGCGCTTCTGTACCGACCCCGGGACATAAGCGAGTCTCTGGCAATCAGCCCCAGCATTTT. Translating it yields CASSASVPTPGHKRVSGNQPQHF. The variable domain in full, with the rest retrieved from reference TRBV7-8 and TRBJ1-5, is GAGVSQSPRYKVAKRGQDVALRCDPISGHVSLFWYQQALGQGPEFLTYFQNEAQLDKSGLPSDRFFAERPEGSVSTLKIQRTQQEDSAVYLCASSASVPTPGHKRVSGNQPQHFGDGTRLSIL.

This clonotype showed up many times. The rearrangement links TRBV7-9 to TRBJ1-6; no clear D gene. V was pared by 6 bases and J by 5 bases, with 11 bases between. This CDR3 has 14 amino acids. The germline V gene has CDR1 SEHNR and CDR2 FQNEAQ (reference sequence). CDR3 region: CASRRALDNSPLHF. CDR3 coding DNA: TGTGCCAGCAGAAGGGCCCTCGATAATTCACCCCTCCACTTT. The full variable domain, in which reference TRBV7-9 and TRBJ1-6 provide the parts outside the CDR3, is DTGVSQNPRHKITKRGQNVTFRCDPISEHNRLYWYRQTLGQGPEFLTYFQNEAQLEKSRLLSDRFSAERPKGSFSTLEIQRTEQGDSAMYLCASRRALDNSPLHFGNGTRLTVT.

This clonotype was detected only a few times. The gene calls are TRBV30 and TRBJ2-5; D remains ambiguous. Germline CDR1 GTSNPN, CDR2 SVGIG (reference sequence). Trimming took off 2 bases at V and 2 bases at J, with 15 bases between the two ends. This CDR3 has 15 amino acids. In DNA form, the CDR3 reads TGTGCCTGGAGTTTTGGTACAGCCGTACAAGAGACCCAGTACTTC. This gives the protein CAWSFGTAVQETQYF.

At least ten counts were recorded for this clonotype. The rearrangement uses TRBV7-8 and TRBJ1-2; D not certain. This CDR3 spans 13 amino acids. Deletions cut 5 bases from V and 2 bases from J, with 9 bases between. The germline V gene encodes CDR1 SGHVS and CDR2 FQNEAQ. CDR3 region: CASSPRRNYGYTF. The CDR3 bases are TGTGCCAGCAGCCCTAGACGGAACTATGGCTACACCTTC.

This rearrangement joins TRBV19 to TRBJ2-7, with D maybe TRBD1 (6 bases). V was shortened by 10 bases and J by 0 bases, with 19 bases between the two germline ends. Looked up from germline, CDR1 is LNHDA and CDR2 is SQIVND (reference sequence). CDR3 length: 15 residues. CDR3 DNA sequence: TGTGCCACCAGGGGTCTGTTAGCGAGCTCCTACGAGCAGTACTTC. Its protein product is CATRGLLASSYEQYF.

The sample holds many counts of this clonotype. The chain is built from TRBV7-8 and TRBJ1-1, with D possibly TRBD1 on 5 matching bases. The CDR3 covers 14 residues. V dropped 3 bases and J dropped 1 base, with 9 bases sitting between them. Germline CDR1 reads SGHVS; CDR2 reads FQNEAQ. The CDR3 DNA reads TGTGCCAGCAGCTTGGGACCAGCGAACACTGAAGCTTTCTTT. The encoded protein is CASSLGPANTEAFF.

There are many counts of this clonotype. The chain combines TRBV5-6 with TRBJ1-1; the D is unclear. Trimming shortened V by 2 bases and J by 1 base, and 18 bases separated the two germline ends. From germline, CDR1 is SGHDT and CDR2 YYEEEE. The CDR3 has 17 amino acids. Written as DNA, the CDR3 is TGTGCCAGCAGCTTCTGGGGTTCTGTCATTTGGAACACTGAAGCTTTCTTT. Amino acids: CASSFWGSVIWNTEAFF.

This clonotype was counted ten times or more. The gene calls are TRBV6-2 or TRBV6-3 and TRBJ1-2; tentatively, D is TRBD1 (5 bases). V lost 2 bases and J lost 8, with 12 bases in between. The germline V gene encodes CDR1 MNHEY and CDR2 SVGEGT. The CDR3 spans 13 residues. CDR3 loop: CASSYGDAPGYTF. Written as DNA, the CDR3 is TGTGCCAGCAGTTACGGGGACGCCCCGGGCTACACCTTC.

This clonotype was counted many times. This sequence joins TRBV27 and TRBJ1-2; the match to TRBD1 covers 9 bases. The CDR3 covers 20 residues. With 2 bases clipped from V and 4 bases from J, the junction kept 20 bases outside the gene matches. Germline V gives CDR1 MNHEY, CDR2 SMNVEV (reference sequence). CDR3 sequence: CASSLSVTPGQGRLSYGYTF. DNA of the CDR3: TGTGCCAGCAGTTTAAGCGTGACTCCGGGACAGGGTCGCCTAAGCTATGGCTACACCTTC.

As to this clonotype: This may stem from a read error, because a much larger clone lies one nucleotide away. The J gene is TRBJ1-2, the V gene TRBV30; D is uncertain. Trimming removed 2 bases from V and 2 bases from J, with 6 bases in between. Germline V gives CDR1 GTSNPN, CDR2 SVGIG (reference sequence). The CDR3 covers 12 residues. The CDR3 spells CAWSWVNYGYTF. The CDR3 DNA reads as TGTGCCTGGAGTTGGGTCAACTATGGCTACACCTTC.

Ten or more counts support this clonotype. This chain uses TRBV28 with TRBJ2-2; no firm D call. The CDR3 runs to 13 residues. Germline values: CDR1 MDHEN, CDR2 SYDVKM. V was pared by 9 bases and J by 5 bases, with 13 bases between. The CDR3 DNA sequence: TGTGCCAGTTACCTGCAGGCTACCGGGGAGCTGTTTTTT. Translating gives CASYLQATGELFF.

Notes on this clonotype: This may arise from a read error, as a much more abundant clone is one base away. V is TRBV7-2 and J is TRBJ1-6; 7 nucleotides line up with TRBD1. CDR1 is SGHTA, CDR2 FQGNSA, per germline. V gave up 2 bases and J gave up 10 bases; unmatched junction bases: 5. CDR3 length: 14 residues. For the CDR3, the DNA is TGTGCCAGCAGCTTATCCCAGGGGGGGTCACCCCTCCACTTT. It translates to CASSLSQGGSPLHF.

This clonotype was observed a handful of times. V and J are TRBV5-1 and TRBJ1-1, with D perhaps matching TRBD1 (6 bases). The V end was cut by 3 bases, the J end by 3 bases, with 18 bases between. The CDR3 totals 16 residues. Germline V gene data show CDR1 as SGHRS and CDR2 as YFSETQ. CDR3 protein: CASSSFGGARDTEAFF. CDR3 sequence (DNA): TGCGCCAGCAGCTCCTTTGGGGGCGCAAGGGACACTGAAGCTTTCTTT.

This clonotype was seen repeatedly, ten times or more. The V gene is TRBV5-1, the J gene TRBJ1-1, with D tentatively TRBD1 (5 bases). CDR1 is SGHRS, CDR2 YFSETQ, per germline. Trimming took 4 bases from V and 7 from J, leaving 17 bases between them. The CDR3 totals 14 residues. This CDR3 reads CASSQTGTVGEAFF. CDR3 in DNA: TGCGCCAGCAGCCAGACCGGGACGGTAGGTGAAGCTTTCTTT.

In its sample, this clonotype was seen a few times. CDR3 residues: CASSPIGSNEQFF. For the CDR3, the DNA is TGTGCCAGTAGCCCGATCGGGTCGAACGAGCAGTTCTTC. V is TRBV19 and J is TRBJ2-1; no clear D gene. The CDR3 has 13 amino acids. V shed 6 bases and J shed 10 bases, with 16 bases lying between them. Germline V lookup: CDR1 LNHDA, CDR2 SQIVND (reference sequence).

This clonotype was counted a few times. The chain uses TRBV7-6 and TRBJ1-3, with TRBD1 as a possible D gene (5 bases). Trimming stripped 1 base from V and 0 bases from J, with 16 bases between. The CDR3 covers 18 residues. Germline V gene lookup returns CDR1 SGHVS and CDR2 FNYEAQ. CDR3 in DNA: TGTGCCAGCAGCTTAGGATCGGCTTCAGACAGCTCTGGAAACACCATATATTTT. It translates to CASSLGSASDSSGNTIYF.

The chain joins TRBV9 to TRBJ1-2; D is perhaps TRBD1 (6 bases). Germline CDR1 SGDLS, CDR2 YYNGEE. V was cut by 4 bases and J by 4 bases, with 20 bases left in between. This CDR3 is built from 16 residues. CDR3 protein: CASSPKSEGGGYGYTF. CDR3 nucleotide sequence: TGTGCCAGCAGCCCAAAAAGCGAAGGGGGTGGCTATGGCTACACCTTC.

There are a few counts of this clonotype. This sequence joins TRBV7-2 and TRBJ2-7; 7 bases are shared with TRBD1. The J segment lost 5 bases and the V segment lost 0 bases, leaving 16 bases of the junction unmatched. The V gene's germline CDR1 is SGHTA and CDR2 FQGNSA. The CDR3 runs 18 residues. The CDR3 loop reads CASSLATPLDRASNEQYF. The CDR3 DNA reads TGTGCCAGCAGCTTAGCCACCCCATTAGACAGGGCGAGCAACGAGCAGTACTTC.

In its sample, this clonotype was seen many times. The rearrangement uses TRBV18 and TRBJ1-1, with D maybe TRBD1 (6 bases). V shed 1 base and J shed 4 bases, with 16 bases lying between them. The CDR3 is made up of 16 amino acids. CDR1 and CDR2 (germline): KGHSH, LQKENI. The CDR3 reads CASSPRMSGRGTEAFF. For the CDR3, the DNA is TGTGCCAGCTCACCACGGATGTCTGGCAGGGGCACTGAAGCTTTCTTT.

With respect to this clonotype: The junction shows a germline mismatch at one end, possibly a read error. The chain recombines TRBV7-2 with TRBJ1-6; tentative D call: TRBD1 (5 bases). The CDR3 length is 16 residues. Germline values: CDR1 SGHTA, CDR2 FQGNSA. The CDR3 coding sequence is TGTGCCGGCAGCTTAGTTGGGGGGACTCTTAATTCACCCCTCCACTTT. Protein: CAGSLVGGTLNSPLHF.

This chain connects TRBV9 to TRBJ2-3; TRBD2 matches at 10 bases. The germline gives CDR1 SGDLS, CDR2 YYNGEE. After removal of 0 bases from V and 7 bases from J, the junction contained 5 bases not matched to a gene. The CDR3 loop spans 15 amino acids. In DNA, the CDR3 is TGTGCCAGCAGCGTAGGAGCTAGCGGGGGCAATACGCAGTATTTT. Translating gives CASSVGASGGNTQYF.